The entry below describes one TCR beta chain. What it binds is unknown. Any history of autoimmune disease or systemic immunosuppression disqualified patients. Germline CDR1 is MNHNY and CDR2 is SVGAGI (reference sequence). CDR3 size: 13 residues. The V end lost 2 bases, the J end lost 1 base, and 6 bases lay between the germline ends. These data originate in a study of OX40 agonist ivuxolimab in advanced cancers. General study results and limits: CD4+ and CD8+ T cells in blood underwent clonal expansion by week 6 at 0.1 to 3.0 mg/kg.

Profiling relied on immunoSEQ multiplex PCR, and the TCRdb table lists in-frame clones only, not all of them. The data hold approximately 92,000 clones, with roughly 94% observed a single time. The starting material was CD4+ or CD8+ T cells sorted from blood, obtained in a trial of the OX40 agonist ivuxolimab. The sequence derives from an adult with an advanced solid tumor such as melanoma, head and neck, liver or kidney cancer. The V call is TRBV6-6, the J call TRBJ2-7; D call uncertain. CDR3 nucleotides: TGTGCCAGCAGTTACCACATTTCCTACGAGCAGTACTTC. It specifies CASSYHISYEQYF.